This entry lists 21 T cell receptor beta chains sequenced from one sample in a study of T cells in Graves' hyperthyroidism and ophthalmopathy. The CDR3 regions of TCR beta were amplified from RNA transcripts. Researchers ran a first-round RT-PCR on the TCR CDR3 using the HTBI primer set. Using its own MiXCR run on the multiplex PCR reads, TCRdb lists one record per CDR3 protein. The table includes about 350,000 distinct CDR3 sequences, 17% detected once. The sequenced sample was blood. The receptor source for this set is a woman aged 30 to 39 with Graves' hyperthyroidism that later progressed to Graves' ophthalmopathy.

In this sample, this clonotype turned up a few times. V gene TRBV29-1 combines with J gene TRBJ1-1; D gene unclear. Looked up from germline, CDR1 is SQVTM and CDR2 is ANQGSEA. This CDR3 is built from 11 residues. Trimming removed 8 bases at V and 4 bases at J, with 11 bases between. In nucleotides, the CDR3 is TGCAGCTCAGGTTCTTTCACTGAAGCTTTCTTT. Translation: CSSGSFTEAFF.

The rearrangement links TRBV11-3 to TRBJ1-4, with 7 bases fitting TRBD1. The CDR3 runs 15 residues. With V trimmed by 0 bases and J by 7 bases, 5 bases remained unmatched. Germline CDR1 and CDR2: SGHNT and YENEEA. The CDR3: CASSLDGPGGEKLFF. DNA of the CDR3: TGTGCCAGCAGCTTAGATGGGCCAGGGGGTGAAAAACTGTTTTTT.

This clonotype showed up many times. CDR3 in DNA: TGTGCCAGCAGCCTGACAGGGGGGGAGCTGTTTTTT. It codes for CASSLTGGELFF. V gene TRBV28 combines with J gene TRBJ2-2, with 7 bases identical to TRBD1. The V segment lost 6 bases and the J segment 8 bases; nucleotides outside the gene matches: 3. The CDR3 sequence is 12 residues long. CDR1 and CDR2 (germline): MDHEN, SYDVKM. Complete variable domain (other parts from reference TRBV28 and TRBJ2-2): DVKVTQSSRYLVKRTGEKVFLECVQDMDHENMFWYRQDPGLGLRLIYFSYDVKMKEKGDIPEGYSVSREKKERFSLILESASTNQTSMYLCASSLTGGELFFGEGSRLTVL.

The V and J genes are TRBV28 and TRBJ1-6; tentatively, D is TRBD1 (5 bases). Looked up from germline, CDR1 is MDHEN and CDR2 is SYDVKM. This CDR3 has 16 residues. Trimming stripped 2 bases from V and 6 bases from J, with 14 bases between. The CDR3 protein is CASSLGDAGFNSPLHF. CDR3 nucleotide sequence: TGTGCCAGCAGTTTAGGGGACGCCGGATTTAATTCACCCCTCCACTTT.

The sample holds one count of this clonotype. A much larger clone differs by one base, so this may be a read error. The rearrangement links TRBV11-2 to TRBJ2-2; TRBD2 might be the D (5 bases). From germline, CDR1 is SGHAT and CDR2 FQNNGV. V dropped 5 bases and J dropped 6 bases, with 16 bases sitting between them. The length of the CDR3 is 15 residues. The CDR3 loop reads CASSGKLRGPGELFF. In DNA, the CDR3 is TGTGCCAGCAGCGGTAAACTACGAGGGCCCGGGGAGCTGTTTTTT.

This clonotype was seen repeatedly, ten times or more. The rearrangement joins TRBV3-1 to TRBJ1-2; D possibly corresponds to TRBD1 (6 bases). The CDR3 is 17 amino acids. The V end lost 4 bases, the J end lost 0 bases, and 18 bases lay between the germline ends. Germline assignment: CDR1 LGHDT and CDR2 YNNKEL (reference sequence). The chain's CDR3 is CASSPSGGGLANYGYTF. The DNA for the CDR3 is TGTGCCAGCAGCCCCTCAGGAGGGGGGTTAGCTAACTATGGCTACACCTTC.

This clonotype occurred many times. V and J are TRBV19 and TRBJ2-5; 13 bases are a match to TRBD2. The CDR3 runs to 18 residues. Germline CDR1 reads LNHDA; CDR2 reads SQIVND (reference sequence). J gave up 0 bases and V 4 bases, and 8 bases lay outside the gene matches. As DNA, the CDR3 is TGTGCCAGTAGTAAACCGGGACTAGCGGGAATGTACCAAGAGACCCAGTACTTC. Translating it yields CASSKPGLAGMYQETQYF.

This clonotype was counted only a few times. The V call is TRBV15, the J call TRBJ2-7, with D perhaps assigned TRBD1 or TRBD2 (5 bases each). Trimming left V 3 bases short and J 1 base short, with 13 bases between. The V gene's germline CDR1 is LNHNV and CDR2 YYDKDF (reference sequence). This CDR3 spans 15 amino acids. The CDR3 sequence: CATSRGTFRSYEQYF. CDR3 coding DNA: TGTGCCACCAGCAGGGGGACGTTTAGATCCTACGAGCAGTACTTC.

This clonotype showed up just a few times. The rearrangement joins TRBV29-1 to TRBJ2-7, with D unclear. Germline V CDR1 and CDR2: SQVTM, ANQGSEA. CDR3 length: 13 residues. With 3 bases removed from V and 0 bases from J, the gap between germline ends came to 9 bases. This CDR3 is CSVEVTPSYEQYF. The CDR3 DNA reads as TGCAGCGTTGAGGTGACCCCCTCCTACGAGCAGTACTTC.

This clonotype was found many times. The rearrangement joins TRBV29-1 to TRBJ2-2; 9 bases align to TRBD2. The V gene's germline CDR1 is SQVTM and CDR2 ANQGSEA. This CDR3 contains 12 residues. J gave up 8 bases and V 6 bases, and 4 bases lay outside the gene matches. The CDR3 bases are TGCAGCGTCGGACTAGCGTTAGGGGAGCTGTTTTTT. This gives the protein CSVGLALGELFF.

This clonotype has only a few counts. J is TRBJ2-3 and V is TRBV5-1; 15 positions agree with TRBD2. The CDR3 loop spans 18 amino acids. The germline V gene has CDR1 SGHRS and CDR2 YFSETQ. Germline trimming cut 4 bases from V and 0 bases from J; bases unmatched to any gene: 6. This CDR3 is CASSRGLAGGLSTDTQYF. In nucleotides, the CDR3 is TGCGCCAGCAGCCGGGGACTAGCGGGGGGCTTAAGCACAGATACGCAGTATTTT.

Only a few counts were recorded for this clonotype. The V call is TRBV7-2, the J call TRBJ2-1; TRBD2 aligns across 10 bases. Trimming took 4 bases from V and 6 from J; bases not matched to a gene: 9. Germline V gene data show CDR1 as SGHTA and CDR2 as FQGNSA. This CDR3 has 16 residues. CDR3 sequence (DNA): TGTGCCAGCAGCTACGGCAGCGGGGGGGTGGGCAATGAGCAGTTCTTC. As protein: CASSYGSGGVGNEQFF.

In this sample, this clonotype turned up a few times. The CDR3: CASSPQQNTGELFF. CDR3 DNA: TGTGCCAGCTCACCGCAGCAGAACACCGGGGAGCTGTTTTTT. The rearrangement links TRBV18 to TRBJ2-2; D unresolved. The V and J ends lost 3 bases and 1 base respectively, with 6 bases between them. In germline, CDR1 is KGHSH, CDR2 LQKENI. The CDR3 runs 14 residues.

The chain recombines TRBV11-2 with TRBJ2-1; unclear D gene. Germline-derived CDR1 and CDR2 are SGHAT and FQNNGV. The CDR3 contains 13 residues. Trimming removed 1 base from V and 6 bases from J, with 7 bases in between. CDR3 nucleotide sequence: TGTGCCAGCAGCTTAGCTGGCAGCAATGAGCAGTTCTTC. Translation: CASSLAGSNEQFF.

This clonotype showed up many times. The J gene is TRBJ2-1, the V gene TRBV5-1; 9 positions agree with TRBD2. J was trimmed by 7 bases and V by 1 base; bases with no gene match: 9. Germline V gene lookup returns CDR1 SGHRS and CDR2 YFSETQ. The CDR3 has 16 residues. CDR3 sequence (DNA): TGCGCCAGCAGCTTGATAGGCGGGAGGGCCGGGAATGAGCAGTTCTTC. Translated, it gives CASSLIGGRAGNEQFF.

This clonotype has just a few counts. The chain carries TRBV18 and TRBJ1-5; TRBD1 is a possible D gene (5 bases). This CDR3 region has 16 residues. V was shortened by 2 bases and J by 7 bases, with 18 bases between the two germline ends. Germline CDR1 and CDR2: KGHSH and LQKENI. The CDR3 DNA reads TGTGCCAGCTCACCAGTTAGGGGTCTAATGTACCAGCCCCAGCATTTT. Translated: CASSPVRGLMYQPQHF.

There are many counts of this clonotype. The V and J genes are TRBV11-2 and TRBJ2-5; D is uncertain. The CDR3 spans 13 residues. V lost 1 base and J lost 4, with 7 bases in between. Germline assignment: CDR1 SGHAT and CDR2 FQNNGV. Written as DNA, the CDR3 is TGTGCCAGCAGCTTAGGGCCCGGAGAGACCCAGTACTTC. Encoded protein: CASSLGPGETQYF.

CDR3 sequence: CASSLVGRTSTDTQYF. CDR3 nucleotides: TGTGCCAGCAGCTTAGTCGGGAGGACTAGCACAGATACGCAGTATTTT. V and J are TRBV11-2 and TRBJ2-3, with 7 bases aligning to TRBD2. Germline CDR1 and CDR2: SGHAT and FQNNGV. The ends lost 1 base at V and 0 bases at J; junction bases unmatched: 4. The length of the CDR3 is 16 residues.

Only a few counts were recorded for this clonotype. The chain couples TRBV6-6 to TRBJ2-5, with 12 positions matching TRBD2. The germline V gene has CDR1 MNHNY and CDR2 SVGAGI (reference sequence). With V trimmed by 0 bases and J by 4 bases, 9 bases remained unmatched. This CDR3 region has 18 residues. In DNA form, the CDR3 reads TGTGCCAGCAGTTACTCGCTAGCGGGAGGGGGGGTGGGAGAGACCCAGTACTTC. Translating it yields CASSYSLAGGGVGETQYF.

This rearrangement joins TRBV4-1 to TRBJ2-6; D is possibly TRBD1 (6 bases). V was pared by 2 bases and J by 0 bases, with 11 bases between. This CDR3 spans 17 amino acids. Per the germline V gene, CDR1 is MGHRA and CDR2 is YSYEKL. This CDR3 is CASSQPGQASGANVLTF. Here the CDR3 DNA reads TGCGCCAGCAGCCAACCGGGACAAGCCTCTGGGGCCAACGTCCTGACTTTC.

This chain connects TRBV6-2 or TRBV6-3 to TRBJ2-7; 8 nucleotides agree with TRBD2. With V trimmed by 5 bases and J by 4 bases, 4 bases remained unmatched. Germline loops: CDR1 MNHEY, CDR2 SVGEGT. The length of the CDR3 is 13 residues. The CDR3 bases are TGTGCCAGCAGTAGAGCGGGAGCGTACGAGCAGTACTTC. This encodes CASSRAGAYEQYF.